The rows below give T cell receptor beta chains drawn from one sample of a study of blood T cell repertoires in COVID-19. The protocol was immunoSEQ multiplex PCR, while the TCRdb copy is restricted to in-frame clones and leaves out a portion. Here the sample spans about 180,000 clones, around 89% being singletons. Sequencing was carried out using peripheral blood. The receptors were gathered from a man aged 18-30 years who had recovered from COVID-19. CDR3s include the opening cysteine and the closing phenylalanine or tryptophan.

CASSELAGGGMGMGTQYF,TRBV2
CASSLGRMNTEAFF,TRBV7-9
CASSGRRVGETQYF,TRBV25-1
CASSVGDNQPQHF,TRBV6-6
CASSSGDSPLHF,TRBV6-6
CASSRRQGNNQPQHF,TRBV5-6
CASSQAPGDGNTIYF,TRBV7-2
CASSAGLGDEQYF,TRBV9
CASSAPEGGYTF,TRBV19
CASSVATAGWEFAGLSTDTQYF,TRBV9
CASSLTSTGGWTEAFF,TRBV7-2
CASSPLSNTEAFF,TRBV9
CASSLGLPDGYTF,TRBV7-9
CASSRGEEIEQYF,TRBV9
CASTNQGSPLHF,TRBV28
CASSTGQGVYYNEQFF,TRBV4-1
CASRREGLGNQPQHF,TRBV28
CASSSSRGYEQYF,TRBV7-3
CASSSGFSNTGELFF,TRBV28
CASRPPRGGSPRGSYEQYF,TRBV12-2
CASSIQGPTDTQYF,TRBV5-1
CATTTMDRGVWINEQFF,TRBV24-1
CASSPPGDSTDTQYF,TRBV11-2
CASSISRDRGRDGYTF,TRBV28
CASSLGTDGYEQYF,TRBV11-2
CASSHAGTSGRQEQFF,TRBV4-3
CASSPSGPSYEQYF,TRBV7-3
CASSRSGSSYNEQFF,TRBV9
CASSGVRAEAFF,TRBV10-2
CASSQDRIYGYTF,TRBV14
CASSRYRDRNTEAFF,TRBV14
CAWSKFPTNEKLFF,TRBV30
CASSQYWGLGNEQFF,TRBV4-3
CASSQVGKAGEVHPDTQYF,TRBV4-3
CASSRDRSSYEQYF,TRBV5-4
CASSFGTAGYEQYF,TRBV7-2
CASSLIGVTYEQYF,TRBV11-2
CASSLQGTEETQYF,TRBV28
CASWRDTGELFF,TRBV28
CATEGPYRGGGYTF,TRBV19
CASSPTSGGLEQFF,TRBV11-3
CATSSRQGVKETQYF,TRBV15
CASSRGNSGANVLTF,TRBV28
CASSQTTGSIHSGYTF,TRBV5-1
CASSPGQPSGRALTGELFF,TRBV4-1
CASKAVQGPNEKLFF,TRBV6-5
CASTEQENTEAFF,TRBV7-9
CATQLAGADTQYF,TRBV10-3
CASSESGGRETQYF,TRBV2
CASSIGTGGDYGYTF,TRBV18
CASSPFMEDGTGGKDEQFF,TRBV21-1
CASTWGSPNTEAFF,TRBV2
CASSSQTGTAEQYF,TRBV9
CAISETAGGSNEQFF,TRBV10-3
CAWSVLDRVGPNGANVLTF,TRBV30